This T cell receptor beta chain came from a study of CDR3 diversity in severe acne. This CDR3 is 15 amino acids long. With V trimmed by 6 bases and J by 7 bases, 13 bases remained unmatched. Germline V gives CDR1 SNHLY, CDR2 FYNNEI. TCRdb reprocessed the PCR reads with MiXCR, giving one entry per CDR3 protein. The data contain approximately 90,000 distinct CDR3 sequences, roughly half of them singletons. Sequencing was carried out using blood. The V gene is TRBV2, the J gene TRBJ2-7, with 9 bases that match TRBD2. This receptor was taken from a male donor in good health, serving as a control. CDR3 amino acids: CASSQDSGSHNEQYF. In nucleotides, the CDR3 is TGTGCCAGCAGCCAAGATAGCGGGAGCCACAATGAGCAGTACTTC.